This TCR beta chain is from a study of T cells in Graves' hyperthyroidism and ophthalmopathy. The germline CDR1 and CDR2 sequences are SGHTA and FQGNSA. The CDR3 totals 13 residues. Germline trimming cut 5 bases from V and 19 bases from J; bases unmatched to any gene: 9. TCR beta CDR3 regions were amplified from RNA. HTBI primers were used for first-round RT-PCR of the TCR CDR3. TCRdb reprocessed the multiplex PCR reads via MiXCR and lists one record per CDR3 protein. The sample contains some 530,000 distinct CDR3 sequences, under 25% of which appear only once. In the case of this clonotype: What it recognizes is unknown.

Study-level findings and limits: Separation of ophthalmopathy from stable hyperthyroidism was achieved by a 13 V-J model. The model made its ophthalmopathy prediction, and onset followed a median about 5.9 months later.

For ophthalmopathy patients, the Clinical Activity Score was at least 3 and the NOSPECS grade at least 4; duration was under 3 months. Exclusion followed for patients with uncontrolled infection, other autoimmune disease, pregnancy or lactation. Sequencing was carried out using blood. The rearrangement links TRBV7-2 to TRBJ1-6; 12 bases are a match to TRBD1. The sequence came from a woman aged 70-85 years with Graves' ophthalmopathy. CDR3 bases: TGTGCCAGCAGCCCCCGGGACAGGGGGCCGGGGCACTTT. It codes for CASSPRDRGPGHF.